This TCR beta chain was recorded in a study of T cell changes during pregnancy in multiple sclerosis. This CDR3 is 14 amino acids long. Germline-derived CDR1 and CDR2 are SGHNT and YYREEE (reference sequence). Trimming stripped 2 bases from V and 4 bases from J, with 9 bases between. Clones were read by immunoSEQ multiplex PCR, and TCRdb kept only the in-frame ones, dropping some. The sample lists fewer than 50,000 clones, roughly nine tenths occurring once. The sequence derives from a female donor in good health, enrolled as a control in a pregnancy study. The rearrangement uses TRBV5-4 and TRBJ2-2; TRBD1 is a possible D gene (5 bases). The sample consisted of peripheral blood, taken in the second trimester of pregnancy. The CDR3 DNA reads TGTGCCAGCAGCTTCTTTGGGGCCACCGGGGAGCTGTTTTTT. Protein: CASSFFGATGELFF.